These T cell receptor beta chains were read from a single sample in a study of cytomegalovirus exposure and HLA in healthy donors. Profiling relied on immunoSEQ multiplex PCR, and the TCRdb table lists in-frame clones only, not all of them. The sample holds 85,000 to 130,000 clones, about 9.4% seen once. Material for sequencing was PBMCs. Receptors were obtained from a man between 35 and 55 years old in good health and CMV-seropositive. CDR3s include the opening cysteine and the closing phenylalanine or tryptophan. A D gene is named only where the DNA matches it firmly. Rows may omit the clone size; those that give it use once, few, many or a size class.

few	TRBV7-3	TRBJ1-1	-	CASSLGGEAEAFF	TGTGCCAGCAGCTTGGGGGGAGAGGCTGAAGCTTTCTTT
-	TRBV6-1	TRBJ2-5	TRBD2	CASSVATSGRAMETQYF	TGTGCCAGCAGTGTGGCTACTAGCGGGAGGGCCATGGAGACCCAGTACTTC
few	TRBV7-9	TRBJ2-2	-	CASSSSSTLTGELFF	TGTGCCAGCAGCTCCTCGTCGACACTTACCGGGGAGCTGTTTTTT
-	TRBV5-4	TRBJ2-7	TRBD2	CASKGGLAGLNSGYEQYF	TGTGCCAGCAAGGGTGGACTAGCGGGACTCAATTCGGGCTACGAGCAGTACTTC
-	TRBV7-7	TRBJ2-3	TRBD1	CASSEWTGPTDTQYF	TGTGCTAGCAGCGAATGGACAGGACCCACAGATACGCAGTATTTT
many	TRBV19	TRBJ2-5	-	CASRSGETQYF	TGTGCCAGTCGGTCCGGGGAGACCCAGTACTTC
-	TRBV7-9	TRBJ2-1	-	CASSSTASSYNEQFF	TGTGCCAGCAGCTCAACTGCAAGCTCCTACAATGAGCAGTTCTTC
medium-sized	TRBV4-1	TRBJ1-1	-	CASSQPQGNTEAFF	TGCGCCAGCAGCCAGCCCCAGGGGAACACTGAAGCTTTCTTT
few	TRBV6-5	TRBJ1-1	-	CASIQGAQGLAFF	TGTGCCAGCATTCAAGGGGCACAGGGCTTAGCTTTCTTT
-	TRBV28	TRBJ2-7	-	CASLSGSNSYEQYF	TGTGCCAGCCTTAGCGGCTCGAACTCCTACGAGCAGTACTTC
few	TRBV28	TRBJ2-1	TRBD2	CASSPTSGRVFDEQFF	TGTGCCAGCAGTCCCACTAGCGGGAGGGTCTTTGATGAGCAGTTCTTC
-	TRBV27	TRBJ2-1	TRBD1	CASRAGTVGLGEQFF	TGTGCCAGCAGGGCCGGGACAGTGGGCCTTGGTGAGCAGTTCTTC
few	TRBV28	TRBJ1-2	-	CASSSQGWGDYGYTF	TGTGCCAGCAGTTCTCAGGGTTGGGGGGACTATGGCTACACCTTC
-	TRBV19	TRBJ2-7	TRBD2	CASSTSRLAGGYEQYF	TGTGCCAGTAGTACCAGCCGACTAGCGGGGGGCTACGAGCAGTACTTC
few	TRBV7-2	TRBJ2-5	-	CASSLGGWYQETQYF	TGTGCCAGCAGCTTAGGGGGCTGGTACCAAGAGACCCAGTACTTC
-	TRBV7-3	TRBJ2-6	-	CASSPPDCSGANVLTF	TGTGCCAGCAGCCCACCGGACTGCTCTGGGGCCAACGTCCTGACTTTC
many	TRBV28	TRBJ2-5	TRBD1	CASSSGQAQETQYF	TGTGCCAGCAGTTCAGGACAGGCTCAAGAGACCCAGTACTTC
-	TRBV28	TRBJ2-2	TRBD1	CASSSRQGAGELFF	TGTGCCAGCAGTTCACGACAGGGAGCCGGGGAGCTGTTTTTT
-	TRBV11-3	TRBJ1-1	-	CASRDRASTEAFF	TGTGCCAGTCGCGACAGAGCGAGCACTGAAGCTTTCTTT
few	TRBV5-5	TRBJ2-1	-	CASSVNARRYNEQFF	TGTGCCAGCAGCGTAAACGCCAGGCGTTACAATGAGCAGTTCTTC
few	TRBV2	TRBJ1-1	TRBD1	CASSVTGQIENTEAFF	TGTGCCAGCAGTGTGACAGGGCAGATCGAGAACACTGAAGCTTTCTTT
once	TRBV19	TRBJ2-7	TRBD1	CASSFTGGEEQYF	TGTGCCAGTAGTTTTACAGGGGGCGAGGAGCAGTACTTC
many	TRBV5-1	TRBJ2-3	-	CASSFGRVRGPTDTQYF	TGCGCCAGCAGCTTCGGGCGGGTGCGGGGACCCACAGATACGCAGTATTTT
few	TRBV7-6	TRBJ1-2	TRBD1	CASSSPGQGDPHGYTF	TGTGCCAGCAGTAGTCCGGGACAGGGAGACCCGCATGGCTACACCTTC
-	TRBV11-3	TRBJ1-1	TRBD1	CASSGTGGVMQGRWTEAFF	TGTGCCAGCAGCGGGACAGGGGGCGTCATGCAAGGTCGATGGACTGAAGCTTTCTTT
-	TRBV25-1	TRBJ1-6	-	CASSEQQGVSPLHF	TGTGCCAGCAGTGAGCAACAGGGAGTTTCACCCCTCCACTTT
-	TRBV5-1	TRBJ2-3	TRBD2	CASRPTSGTDTQYF	TGCGCCAGCAGGCCGACTAGCGGAACAGATACGCAGTATTTT
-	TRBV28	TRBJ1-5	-	CASSLYAGSNQPQHF	TGTGCCAGCAGTTTATATGCAGGGAGCAATCAGCCCCAGCATTTT
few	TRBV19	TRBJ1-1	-	CASSALFGVSAEAFF	TGTGCCAGTAGTGCCCTTTTCGGGGTAAGTGCTGAAGCTTTCTTT
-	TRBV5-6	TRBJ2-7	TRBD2	CASSLLAGLSYEQYF	TGTGCCAGCAGCTTGTTAGCGGGTTTGTCCTACGAGCAGTACTTC
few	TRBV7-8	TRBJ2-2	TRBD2	CASSYRTSGSWVKRAGELFF	TGTGCCAGCAGCTACCGGACTAGCGGGAGTTGGGTCAAGAGGGCCGGGGAGCTGTTTTTT
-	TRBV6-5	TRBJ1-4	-	CASSYGSGYTLFF	TGTGCCAGCAGTTACGGGAGCGGTTACACACTGTTTTTT
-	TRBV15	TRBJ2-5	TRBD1	CATSRDRGQGAETQYF	TGTGCCACCAGCAGAGATAGGGGACAGGGGGCAGAGACCCAGTACTTC
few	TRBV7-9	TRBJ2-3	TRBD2	CASSDGTSGRPDTQYF	TGTGCCAGCAGCGACGGGACTAGCGGACGTCCAGATACGCAGTATTTT
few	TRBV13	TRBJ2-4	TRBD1	CASSYLDRGNIQYF	TGTGCCAGCAGCTACCTAGACAGGGGAAACATTCAGTACTTC
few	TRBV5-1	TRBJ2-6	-	CASSLLRGTASGANVLTF	TGCGCCAGCAGCTTGTTAAGGGGAACCGCCTCTGGGGCCAACGTCCTGACTTTC
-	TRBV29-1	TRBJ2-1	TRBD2	CSVEGGREAYNEQFF	TGCAGCGTTGAGGGGGGGCGGGAGGCCTACAATGAGCAGTTCTTC
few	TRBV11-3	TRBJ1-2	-	CASSSEAAKNYGYTF	TGTGCCAGCAGCTCGGAGGCGGCAAAGAACTATGGCTACACCTTC
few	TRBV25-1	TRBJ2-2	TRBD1	CASSQPGTGGHTGELFF	TGTGCCAGCAGCCAGCCCGGGACAGGGGGGCACACCGGGGAGCTGTTTTTT
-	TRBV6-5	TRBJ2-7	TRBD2	CASSYTSGRAYEQYF	TGTGCCAGCAGTTACACTAGCGGGAGGGCCTACGAGCAGTACTTC
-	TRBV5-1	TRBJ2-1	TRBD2	CASSQAGAANEQFF	TGCGCCAGCAGTCAAGCGGGAGCCGCAAATGAGCAGTTCTTC
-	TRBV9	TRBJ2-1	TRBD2	CASSVEGLAGGGSYNEQFF	TGTGCCAGCAGCGTGGAAGGACTAGCGGGAGGGGGATCCTACAATGAGCAGTTCTTC
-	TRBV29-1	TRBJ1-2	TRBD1	CSVGPPGQINYGYTF	TGCAGCGTTGGCCCGCCGGGACAGATTAACTATGGCTACACCTTC
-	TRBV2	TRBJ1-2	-	CASSEGLFPFSYGYTF	TGTGCCAGCAGTGAAGGGCTTTTTCCCTTTTCCTATGGCTACACCTTC
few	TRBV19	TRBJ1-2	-	CASRYDKNLLYGYTF	TGTGCCAGTAGATACGACAAGAACCTGCTCTATGGCTACACCTTC
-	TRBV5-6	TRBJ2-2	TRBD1	CASSPYSGGRELFF	TGTGCCAGCAGCCCATATTCAGGGGGCCGGGAGCTGTTTTTT
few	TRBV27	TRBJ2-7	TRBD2	CASSFFAGGPHEQYF	TGTGCCAGCAGTTTCTTTGCGGGAGGGCCCCACGAGCAGTACTTC
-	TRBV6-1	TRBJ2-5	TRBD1	CASSETGVATQYF	TGTGCCAGCAGCGAGACAGGGGTAGCGACCCAGTACTTC
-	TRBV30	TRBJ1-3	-	CACSGPGNTIYF	TGTGCCTGCTCGGGTCCTGGAAACACCATATATTTT
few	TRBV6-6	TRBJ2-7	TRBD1	CASSYPDRPPYEQYF	TGTGCCAGCAGTTACCCGGACAGGCCCCCATACGAGCAGTACTTC